This T cell receptor beta chain was obtained from a study of blood T cell repertoires in COVID-19. In the study overall: Samples of COVID-19 (acute and convalescent) were obtained from the United States, Italy and Spain. PBMCs, B-cell-depleted T cells, or T cells were the source of the cDNA or gDNA that made up the material.

Measured with immunoSEQ multiplex PCR; TCRdb has only the in-frame clones, and not every one. The data show some 97,000 clones, roughly 87% seen once. V gave up 4 bases and J gave up 7 bases; unmatched junction bases: 9. The CDR3 loop spans 14 amino acids. Germline V gene sequence: CDR1 SGDLS, CDR2 YYNGEE. The specimen was peripheral blood. V and J are TRBV9 and TRBJ2-7; 9 bases match TRBD2. This receptor was taken from a man aged 25 to 40 in a cohort sampled during active COVID-19. The CDR3 sequence: CASSSSAAGGEQYF. The CDR3 bases are TGTGCCAGCAGCTCCTCCGCGGCGGGGGGGGAGCAGTACTTC.